Presented here are 14 T cell receptor beta chains from one specimen sequenced in a study of T cell changes during pregnancy in multiple sclerosis. Profiled with immunoSEQ multiplex PCR; TCRdb holds only in-frame clones, not every one. The repertoire holds about 52,000 clones, 90% to 95% seen once, with 0.35% to 0.45% in the top ten. Sample: CD4+ T cells from peripheral blood mononuclear cells, taken before pregnancy. The receptors derive from a female donor with multiple sclerosis, enrolled in a pregnancy study.

The rearrangement joins TRBV5-4 to TRBJ1-2, with 9 nucleotides matching TRBD1. Germline V lookup: CDR1 SGHNT, CDR2 YYREEE (reference sequence). This CDR3 spans 13 amino acids. V lost 3 bases, J lost 7 bases, and 4 bases stayed unmatched. CDR3 residues: CASSWTGVVGYTF. CDR3 nucleotides: TGTGCCAGCAGCTGGACAGGGGTTGTTGGCTACACCTTC.

V gene TRBV7-9 combines with J gene TRBJ1-4; no reliable D call. Germline CDR1 reads SEHNR; CDR2 reads FQNEAQ (reference sequence). This CDR3 region has 14 residues. Trimming pared 7 bases from V and 1 base from J, leaving 10 bases between. This CDR3 reads CASTPSGTNEKLFF. The DNA for the CDR3 is TGTGCCAGCACACCGTCGGGAACTAATGAAAAACTGTTTTTT.

The genes are TRBV29-1 and TRBJ1-1; a weak D match, TRBD1 (5 bases). The V and J ends lost 4 bases and 10 bases respectively, with 22 bases between them. The CDR3 has 14 amino acids. Germline V lookup: CDR1 SQVTM, CDR2 ANQGSEA. The CDR3 region is CSVGRDSGRGGAFF. The CDR3 coding sequence is TGCAGCGTTGGACGGGACTCGGGCCGGGGTGGAGCTTTCTTT.

This chain uses TRBV7-9 with TRBJ2-3; possible D gene TRBD2, 6 bases. Germline-derived CDR1 and CDR2 are SEHNR and FQNEAQ (reference sequence). CDR3 size: 15 residues. Trimming stripped 3 bases from V and 4 bases from J, with 14 bases between. The CDR3 coding sequence is TGTGCCAGCAGCTTGGATCGGGAGTGGCCAGATACGCAGTATTTT. Translated, it gives CASSLDREWPDTQYF.

This chain links TRBV5-1 with TRBJ2-1, with 9 nucleotides matching TRBD2. The J segment lost 0 bases and the V segment lost 4 bases, leaving 14 bases of the junction unmatched. The CDR3 loop spans 19 amino acids. Germline-derived CDR1 and CDR2 are SGHRS and YFSETQ. CDR3 nucleotides: TGCGCCAGCAGCGACCCGGGACTAGCTTGGGGAAGCTCCTACAATGAGCAGTTCTTC. Translation: CASSDPGLAWGSSYNEQFF.

The J gene is TRBJ2-5, the V gene TRBV7-9; D might be TRBD2 (5 bases). The CDR3 contains 14 residues. V was clipped by 5 bases and J by 1 base, with 11 bases between them. Germline CDR1 SEHNR, CDR2 FQNEAQ (reference sequence). CDR3 region: CASSPEAAQETQYF. DNA for the CDR3: TGTGCCAGCAGCCCCGAAGCGGCCCAAGAGACCCAGTACTTC.

CDR3 sequence reads: CASRSQGLGGYTF. The CDR3 DNA is TGTGCCAGCAGATCGCAGGGACTCGGCGGCTACACCTTC. The V and J genes are TRBV2 and TRBJ1-2; tentative D call: TRBD1 (5 bases). CDR1 and CDR2 (germline): SNHLY, FYNNEI. V was shortened by 6 bases and J by 8 bases, with 16 bases between the two germline ends. This CDR3 is built from 13 residues.

V and J are TRBV5-1 and TRBJ2-7; D is perhaps TRBD2 (6 bases). The CDR3 runs to 13 residues. Per the germline V gene, CDR1 is SGHRS and CDR2 is YFSETQ. Trimming stripped 4 bases from V and 0 bases from J, with 8 bases between. The CDR3 DNA reads TGCGCCAGCAGCACGGACTACTCCTACGAGCAGTACTTC. Translating it yields CASSTDYSYEQYF.

The J gene is TRBJ1-4, the V gene TRBV28; 10 nucleotides agree with TRBD1. The CDR3 sequence is 14 residues long. Germline CDR1 MDHEN, CDR2 SYDVKM. With 7 bases clipped from V and 5 bases from J, the junction kept 4 bases outside the gene matches. The CDR3 DNA sequence: TGTGCCAGCACCCGGACAGGGGGAAATGAAAAACTGTTTTTT. It codes for CASTRTGGNEKLFF.

J is TRBJ2-7 and V is TRBV12-5; 15 nucleotides line up with TRBD2. This CDR3 has 15 amino acids. V lost 1 base, J lost 11 bases, and 6 bases stayed unmatched. Germline assignment: CDR1 LGHNT and CDR2 FRNRAP. The CDR3 nucleotides are TGTGCTAGTGGTTTGGGGACTAGCGGGAGGGCCTTTGAGTACTTC. Translated: CASGLGTSGRAFEYF.

V gene TRBV19 combines with J gene TRBJ1-5, with D possibly matching TRBD1 (6 bases). Per the germline V gene, CDR1 is LNHDA and CDR2 is SQIVND (reference sequence). The CDR3 contains 15 residues. With 7 bases removed from V and 3 bases from J, the gap between germline ends came to 16 bases. The CDR3 region has the DNA TGTGCCAGTACCCCACAGGGACGAGACAATCAGCCCCAGCATTTT. This encodes CASTPQGRDNQPQHF.

The rearrangement joins TRBV25-1 to TRBJ2-7, with 7 bases fitting TRBD1. V shed 2 bases, J shed 0 bases, and the junction held 4 bases outside the gene matches. CDR1 is MGHDK, CDR2 SYGVNS, per germline. CDR3 length: 15 residues. CDR3 sequence reads: CASSETGASSYEQYF. The CDR3 nucleotides read TGTGCCAGCAGTGAAACAGGGGCCTCCTCCTACGAGCAGTACTTC.

CDR3 sequence (DNA): TGTGCCAGCAGCTTCAGGGCCTCCTACGAGCAGTACTTC. This sequence encodes CASSFRASYEQYF. The chain is built from TRBV6-1 and TRBJ2-7, with D perhaps TRBD1 (5 bases). The V end was cut by 6 bases, the J end by 0 bases, with 9 bases between. The germline V gene has CDR1 MNHNS and CDR2 SASEGT. The CDR3 spans 13 residues.

The rearrangement uses TRBV4-2 and TRBJ2-2, with a tentative D call TRBD2 (6 bases). V dropped 4 bases and J dropped 4 bases, with 13 bases sitting between them. This CDR3 comprises 15 residues. Germline V gives CDR1 LGHNA, CDR2 YNFKEQ. CDR3 in DNA: TGTGCCAGCAGCCCTACGGGAGTTGGCACCGGGGAGCTGTTTTTT. Residues: CASSPTGVGTGELFF.